This T cell receptor (beta chain) was obtained from a study of technical replicates of blood from a handful of donors (dated by TCRdb to about 2017). On this clone: Its specific antigen is unknown. No base-level quality is on record; no much larger clone is a single base apart.

The library came from the immunoSEQ multiplex PCR assay. The clones in this table, taken by TCRdb from immuneACCESS, are in-frame only. Not every clone is retained; where verified, under half of the shortfall comes from an unresolved V gene, and the cause of the rest is unknown. The sample data list about 80,000 clones, and over 90% of these were observed just once. The ten largest make up 0.39% of the sample. The germline V gene provides CDR1 SQVTM and CDR2 ANQGSEA. Measured from the cysteine to the phenylalanine, the CDR3 is 13 residues long. Of the read, only the CDR3 DNA is kept; its 39 bases are in frame from base 1. Trimming accounts for 5 bases at V and 5 bases at J, while the number of junction bases matched to no gene is 3.

This receptor chain uses TRBV29-1 and TRBJ2-2; 9 central nucleotides agree with TRBD1. Material: T cells isolated from PBMCs. The receptor was isolated from a human donor in good health. At the DNA level, the sequence is TGCAGCGTTCTGACAGGGGGAACCGGGGAGCTGTTTTTT. This is translated as CSVLTGGTGELFF.